This T cell receptor beta chain came from a study of T cells expressing NK-cell markers. CDR1 and CDR2 from the germline V gene are MDHEN and SYDVKM. The CDR3 is 15 residues long. For each CDR3 protein, TCRdb gives one entry from its re-call of the 5' RACE reads, without DNA. Its listing shows about 380,000 distinct CDR3 sequences. Sequencing input: blood T cells: a sorted CD56 or NKG2C T cell subset, CD4+ or CD8+ T cells, or bulk PBMC T cells (not recorded which). V and J are TRBV28 and TRBJ2-7; TCRdb selects TRBD2, and the lack of DNA leaves this call unchecked. The sequence came from a man aged 18-75 years in good health. The CDR3 region is CASMGLAGVSYEQYF.